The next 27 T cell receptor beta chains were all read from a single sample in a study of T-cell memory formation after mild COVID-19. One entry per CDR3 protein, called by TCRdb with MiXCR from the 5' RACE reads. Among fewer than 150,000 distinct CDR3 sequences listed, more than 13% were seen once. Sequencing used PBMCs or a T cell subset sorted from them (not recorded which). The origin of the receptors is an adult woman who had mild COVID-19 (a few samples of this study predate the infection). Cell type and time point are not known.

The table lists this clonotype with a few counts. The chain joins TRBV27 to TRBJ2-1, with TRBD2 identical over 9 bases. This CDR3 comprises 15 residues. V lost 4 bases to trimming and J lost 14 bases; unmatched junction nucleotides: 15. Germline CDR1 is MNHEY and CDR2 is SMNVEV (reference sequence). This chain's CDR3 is CASSSRANGLAREFF. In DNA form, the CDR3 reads TGTGCCAGCAGTTCTCGCGCTAACGGACTAGCGCGGGAGTTCTTC.

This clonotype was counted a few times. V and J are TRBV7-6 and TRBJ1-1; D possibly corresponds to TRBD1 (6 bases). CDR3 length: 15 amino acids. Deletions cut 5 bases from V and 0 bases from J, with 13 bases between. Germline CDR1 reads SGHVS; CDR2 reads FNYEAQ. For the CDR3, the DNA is TGTGCCAGCAGCCTAGGACAGAGTTTGAACACTGAAGCTTTCTTT. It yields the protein CASSLGQSLNTEAFF.

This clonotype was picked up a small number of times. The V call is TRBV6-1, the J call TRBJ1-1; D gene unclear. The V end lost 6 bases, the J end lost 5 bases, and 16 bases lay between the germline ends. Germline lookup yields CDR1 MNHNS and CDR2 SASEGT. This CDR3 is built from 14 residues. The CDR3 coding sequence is TGTGCCAGCAGGGAGCCTCAAATGGGGACTGAAGCTTTCTTT. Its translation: CASREPQMGTEAFF.

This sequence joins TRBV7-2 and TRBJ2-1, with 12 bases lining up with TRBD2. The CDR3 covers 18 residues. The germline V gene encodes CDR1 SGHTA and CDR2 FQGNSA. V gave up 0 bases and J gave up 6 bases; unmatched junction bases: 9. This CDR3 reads CASSLARASGGAGNEQFF. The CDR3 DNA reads TGTGCCAGCAGCTTAGCGCGAGCTAGCGGGGGGGCGGGCAATGAGCAGTTCTTC.

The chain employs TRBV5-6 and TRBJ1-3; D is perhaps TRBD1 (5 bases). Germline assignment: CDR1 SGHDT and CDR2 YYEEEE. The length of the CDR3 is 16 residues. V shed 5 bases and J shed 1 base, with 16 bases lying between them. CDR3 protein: CASSSRDGFSGNTIYF. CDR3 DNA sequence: TGTGCCAGCAGTTCGAGGGACGGATTTTCTGGAAACACCATATATTTT.

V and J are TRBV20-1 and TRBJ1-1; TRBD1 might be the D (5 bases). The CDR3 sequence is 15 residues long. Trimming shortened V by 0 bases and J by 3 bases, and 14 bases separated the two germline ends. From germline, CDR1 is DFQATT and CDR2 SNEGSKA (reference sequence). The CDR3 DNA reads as TGCAGTGCTAGAGATCCCACAACGGGGCACACTGAAGCTTTCTTT. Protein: CSARDPTTGHTEAFF.

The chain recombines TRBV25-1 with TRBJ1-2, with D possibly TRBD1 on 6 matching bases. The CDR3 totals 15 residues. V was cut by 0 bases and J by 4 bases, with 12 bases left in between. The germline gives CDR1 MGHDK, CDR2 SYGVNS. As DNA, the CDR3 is TGTGCCAGCAGTGAATACGGGGGCTCAGGCTATGGCTACACCTTC. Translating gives CASSEYGGSGYGYTF.

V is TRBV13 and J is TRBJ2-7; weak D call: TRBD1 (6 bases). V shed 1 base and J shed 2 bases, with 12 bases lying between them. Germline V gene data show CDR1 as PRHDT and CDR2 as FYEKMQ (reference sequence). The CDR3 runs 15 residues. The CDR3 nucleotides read TGTGCCAGCAGCTTAGCCAGGGGTTTGACCTACGAGCAGTACTTC. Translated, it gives CASSLARGLTYEQYF.

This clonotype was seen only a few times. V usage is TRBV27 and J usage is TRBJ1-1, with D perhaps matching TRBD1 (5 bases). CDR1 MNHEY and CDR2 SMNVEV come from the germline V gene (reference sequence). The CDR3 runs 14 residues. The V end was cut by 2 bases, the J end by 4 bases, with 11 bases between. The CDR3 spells CASSLGGSSTEAFF. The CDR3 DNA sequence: TGTGCCAGCAGTTTAGGGGGATCGAGCACTGAAGCTTTCTTT.

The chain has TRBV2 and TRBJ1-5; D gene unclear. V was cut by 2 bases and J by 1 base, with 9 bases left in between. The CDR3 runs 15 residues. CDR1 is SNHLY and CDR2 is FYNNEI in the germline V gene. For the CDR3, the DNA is TGTGCCAGCAGTGAAACAAGCCAGAGCAATCAGCCCCAGCATTTT. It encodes CASSETSQSNQPQHF.

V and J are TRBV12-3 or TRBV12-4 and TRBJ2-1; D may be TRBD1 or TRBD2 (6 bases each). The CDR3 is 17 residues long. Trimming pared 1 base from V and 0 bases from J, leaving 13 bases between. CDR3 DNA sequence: TGTGCCAGCAGTTTAGGTTGGAGGGGGAGCTCCTACAATGAGCAGTTCTTC. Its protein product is CASSLGWRGSSYNEQFF.

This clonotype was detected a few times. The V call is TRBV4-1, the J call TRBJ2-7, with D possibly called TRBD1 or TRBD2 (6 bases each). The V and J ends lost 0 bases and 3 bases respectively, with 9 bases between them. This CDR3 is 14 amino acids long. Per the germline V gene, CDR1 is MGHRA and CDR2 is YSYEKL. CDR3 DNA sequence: TGCGCCAGCAGCCAAGAAGGGGGGTACTACGAGCAGTACTTC. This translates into CASSQEGGYYEQYF.

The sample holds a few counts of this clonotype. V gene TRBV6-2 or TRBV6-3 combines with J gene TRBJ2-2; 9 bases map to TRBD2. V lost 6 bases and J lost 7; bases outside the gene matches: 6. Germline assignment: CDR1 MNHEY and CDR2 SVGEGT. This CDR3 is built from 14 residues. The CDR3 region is CASRPAGGVGELFF. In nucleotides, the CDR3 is TGTGCCAGCAGGCCAGCGGGAGGAGTCGGGGAGCTGTTTTTT.

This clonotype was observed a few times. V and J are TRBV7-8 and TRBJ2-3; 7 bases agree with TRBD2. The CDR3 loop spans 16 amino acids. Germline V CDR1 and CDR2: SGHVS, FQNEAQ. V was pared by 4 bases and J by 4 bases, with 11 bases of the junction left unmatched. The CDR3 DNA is TGTGCCAGCAGCTCCCACGGGGGAGGGCCGGCAGATACGCAGTATTTT. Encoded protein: CASSSHGGGPADTQYF.

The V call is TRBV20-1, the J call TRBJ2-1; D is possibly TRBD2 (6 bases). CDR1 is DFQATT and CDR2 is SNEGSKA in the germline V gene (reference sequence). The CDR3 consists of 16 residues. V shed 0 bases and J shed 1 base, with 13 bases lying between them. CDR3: CSARDLVAGSYNEQFF. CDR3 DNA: TGCAGTGCTAGAGATCTGGTTGCGGGATCCTACAATGAGCAGTTCTTC.

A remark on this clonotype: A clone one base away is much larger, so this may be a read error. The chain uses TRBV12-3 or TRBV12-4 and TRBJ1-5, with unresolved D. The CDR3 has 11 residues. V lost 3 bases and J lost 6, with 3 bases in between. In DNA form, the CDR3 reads TGTGCCAGCAGTTTGGTTCAGCCCCAGCATTTT. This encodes CASSLVQPQHF.

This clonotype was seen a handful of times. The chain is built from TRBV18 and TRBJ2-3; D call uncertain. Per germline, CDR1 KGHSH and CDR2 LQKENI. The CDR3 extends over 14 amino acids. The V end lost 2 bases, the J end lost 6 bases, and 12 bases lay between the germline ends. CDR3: CASSPTYNPDTQYF. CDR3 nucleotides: TGTGCCAGCTCACCAACCTACAACCCGGATACGCAGTATTTT.

CDR3 bases: TGCGCCAGCAGCCAAGATCCAGGGGTGGAGACCCAGTACTTC. This sequence encodes CASSQDPGVETQYF. The rearrangement uses TRBV4-1 and TRBJ2-5, with D perhaps matching TRBD1 (6 bases). This CDR3 is 14 amino acids long. Germline loops: CDR1 MGHRA, CDR2 YSYEKL. Trimming cost V 0 bases and J 5 bases, with 10 bases left between them.

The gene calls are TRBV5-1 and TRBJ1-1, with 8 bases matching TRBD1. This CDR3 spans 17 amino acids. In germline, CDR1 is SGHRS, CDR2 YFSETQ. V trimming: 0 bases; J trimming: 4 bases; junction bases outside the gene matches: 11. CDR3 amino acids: CASSLEPQGGRGTEAFF. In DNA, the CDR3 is TGCGCCAGCAGCTTGGAACCACAGGGGGGGCGCGGCACTGAAGCTTTCTTT.

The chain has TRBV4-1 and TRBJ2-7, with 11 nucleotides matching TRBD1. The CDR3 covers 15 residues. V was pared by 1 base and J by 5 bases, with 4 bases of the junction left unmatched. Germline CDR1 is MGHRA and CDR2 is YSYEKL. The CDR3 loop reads CASSQGTGGLDEQYF. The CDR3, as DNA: TGCGCCAGCAGCCAAGGGACAGGGGGCCTCGACGAGCAGTACTTC.

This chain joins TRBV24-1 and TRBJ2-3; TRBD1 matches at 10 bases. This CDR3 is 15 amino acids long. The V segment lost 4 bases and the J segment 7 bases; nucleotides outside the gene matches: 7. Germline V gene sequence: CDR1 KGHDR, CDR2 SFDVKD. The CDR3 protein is CATSEWGDRGHTQYF. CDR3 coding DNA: TGTGCCACCAGTGAGTGGGGGGACAGGGGACATACGCAGTATTTT.

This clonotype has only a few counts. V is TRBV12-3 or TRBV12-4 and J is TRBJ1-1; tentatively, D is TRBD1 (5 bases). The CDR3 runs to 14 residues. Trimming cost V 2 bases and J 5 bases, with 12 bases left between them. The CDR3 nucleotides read TGTGCCAGCAGTTTAAGGGGATGGGGGACTGAAGCTTTCTTT. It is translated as CASSLRGWGTEAFF.

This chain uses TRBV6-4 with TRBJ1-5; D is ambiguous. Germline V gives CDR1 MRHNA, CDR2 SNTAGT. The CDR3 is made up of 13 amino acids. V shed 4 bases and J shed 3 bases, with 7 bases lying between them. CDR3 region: CASSVDINQPQHF. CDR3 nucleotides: TGTGCCAGCAGTGTGGATATCAATCAGCCCCAGCATTTT.

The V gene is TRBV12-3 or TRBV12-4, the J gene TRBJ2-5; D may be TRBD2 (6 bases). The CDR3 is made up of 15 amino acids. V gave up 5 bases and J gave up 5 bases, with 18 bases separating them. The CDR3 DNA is TGTGCCAGCAGTCACCTGGACGGGGGAGGTGAGACCCAGTACTTC. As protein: CASSHLDGGGETQYF.

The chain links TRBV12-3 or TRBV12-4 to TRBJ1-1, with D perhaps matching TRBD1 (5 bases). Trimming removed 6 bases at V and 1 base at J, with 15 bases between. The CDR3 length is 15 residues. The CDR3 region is CASRSSDSWNTEAFF. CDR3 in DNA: TGTGCCAGCAGGAGTTCCGACAGTTGGAACACTGAAGCTTTCTTT.

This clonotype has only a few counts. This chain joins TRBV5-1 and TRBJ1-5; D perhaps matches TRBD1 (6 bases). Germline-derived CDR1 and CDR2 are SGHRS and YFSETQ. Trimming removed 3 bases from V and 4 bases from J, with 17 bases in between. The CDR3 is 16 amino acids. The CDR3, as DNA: TGCGCCAGCAGCTGGGGAACAGGGCAGGGGAATCAGCCCCAGCATTTT. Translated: CASSWGTGQGNQPQHF.

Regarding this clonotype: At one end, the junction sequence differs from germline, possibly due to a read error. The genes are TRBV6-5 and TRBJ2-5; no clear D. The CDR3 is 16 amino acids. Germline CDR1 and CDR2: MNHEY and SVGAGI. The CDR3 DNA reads TGTGCCAGCAGTGCTAGTCCGATTGACGGGCAAGAGACCAAGTACTTC. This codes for CASSASPIDGQETKYF.